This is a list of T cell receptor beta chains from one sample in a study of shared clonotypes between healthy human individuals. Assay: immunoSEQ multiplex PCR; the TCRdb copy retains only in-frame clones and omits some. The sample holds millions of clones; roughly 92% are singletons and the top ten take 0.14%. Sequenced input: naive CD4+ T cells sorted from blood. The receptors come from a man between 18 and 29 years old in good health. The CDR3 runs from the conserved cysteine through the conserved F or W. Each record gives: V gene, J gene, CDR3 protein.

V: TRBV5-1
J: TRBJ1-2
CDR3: CASSLEAGNYGYTF

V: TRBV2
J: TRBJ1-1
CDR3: CASRSTGFMNTEAFF

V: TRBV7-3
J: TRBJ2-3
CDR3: CASSLERGRLDTQYF

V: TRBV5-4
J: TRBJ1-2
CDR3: CASSLGQVNYGYTF

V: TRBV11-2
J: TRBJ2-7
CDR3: CASSSPTGAPYEQYF

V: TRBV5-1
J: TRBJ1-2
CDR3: CASSLAPTNYGYTF

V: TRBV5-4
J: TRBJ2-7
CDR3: CASSQGLAGGAYEQYF

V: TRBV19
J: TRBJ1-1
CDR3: CASSIIAPRITEAFF

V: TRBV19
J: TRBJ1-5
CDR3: CASSTTWAPESNQPQHF

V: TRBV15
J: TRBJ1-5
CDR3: CATSRLKDGNQPQHF

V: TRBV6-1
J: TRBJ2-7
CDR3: CASRTSTVTNEQYF

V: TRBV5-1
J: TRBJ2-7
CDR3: CASGGQGVHEQYF

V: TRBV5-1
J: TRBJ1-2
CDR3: CASSLALGSQGNGYTF

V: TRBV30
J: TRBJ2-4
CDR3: CASSSGEGNIQYF

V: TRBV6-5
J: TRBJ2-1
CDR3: CASSVWGGGKNEQFF

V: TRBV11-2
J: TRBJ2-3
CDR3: CASRPSGGSTDTQYF

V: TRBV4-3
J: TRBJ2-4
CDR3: CASSQDPYSGTPGSTAKNIQYF

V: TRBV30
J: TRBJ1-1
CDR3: CAWSGQVPTEAFF

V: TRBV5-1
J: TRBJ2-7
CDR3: CASSLSAGSYEQYF

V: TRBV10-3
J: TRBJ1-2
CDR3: CAIRRTPSGDGYTF

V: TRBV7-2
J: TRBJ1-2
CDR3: CASSLMGPPSGGYTF

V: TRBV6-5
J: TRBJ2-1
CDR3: CASSADSHPYNEQFF

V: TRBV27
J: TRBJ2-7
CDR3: CASRGVQRASYEQYF

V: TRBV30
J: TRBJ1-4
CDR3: CAWKTGAALNEKLFF

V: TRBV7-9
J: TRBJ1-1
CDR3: CASTLRTEAFF

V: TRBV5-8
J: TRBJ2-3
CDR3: CASSLMGPGTDTQYF